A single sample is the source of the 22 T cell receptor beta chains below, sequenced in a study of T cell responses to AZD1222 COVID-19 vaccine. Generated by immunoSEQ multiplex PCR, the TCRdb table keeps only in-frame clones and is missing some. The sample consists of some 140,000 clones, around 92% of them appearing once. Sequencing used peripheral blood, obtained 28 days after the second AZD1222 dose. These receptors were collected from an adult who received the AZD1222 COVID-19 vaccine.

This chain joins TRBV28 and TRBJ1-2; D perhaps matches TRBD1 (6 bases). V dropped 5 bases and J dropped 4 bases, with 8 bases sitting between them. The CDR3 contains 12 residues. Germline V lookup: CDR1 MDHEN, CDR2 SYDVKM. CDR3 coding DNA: TGTGCCAGCAGTGAAGGGGGCTATGGCTACACCTTC. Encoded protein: CASSEGGYGYTF.

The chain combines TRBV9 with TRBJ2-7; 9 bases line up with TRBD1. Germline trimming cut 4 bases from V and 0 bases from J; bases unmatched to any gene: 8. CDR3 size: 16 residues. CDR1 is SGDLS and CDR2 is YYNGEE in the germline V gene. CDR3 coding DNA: TGTGCCAGCAGCCCCGCCGGGACAGGGAGCTCCTACGAGCAGTACTTC. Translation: CASSPAGTGSSYEQYF. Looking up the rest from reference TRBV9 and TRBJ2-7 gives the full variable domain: DSGVTQTPKHLITATGQRVTLRCSPRSGDLSVYWYQQSLDQGLQFLIQYYNGEERAKGNILERFSAQQFPDLHSELNLSSLELGDSALYFCASSPAGTGSSYEQYFGPGTRLTVT.

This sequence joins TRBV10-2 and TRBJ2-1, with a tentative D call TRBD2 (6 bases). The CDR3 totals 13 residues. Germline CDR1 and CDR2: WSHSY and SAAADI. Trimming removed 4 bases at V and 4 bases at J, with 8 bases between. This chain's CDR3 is CASSGTTYNEQFF. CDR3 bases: TGCGCCAGCAGTGGGACTACGTACAATGAGCAGTTCTTC.

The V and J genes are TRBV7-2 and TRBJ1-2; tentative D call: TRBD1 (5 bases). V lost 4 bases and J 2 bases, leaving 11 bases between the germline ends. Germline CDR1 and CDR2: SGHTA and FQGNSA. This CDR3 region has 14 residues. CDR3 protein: CASSYGTENYGYTF. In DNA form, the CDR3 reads TGTGCCAGCAGCTACGGGACGGAGAACTATGGCTACACCTTC.

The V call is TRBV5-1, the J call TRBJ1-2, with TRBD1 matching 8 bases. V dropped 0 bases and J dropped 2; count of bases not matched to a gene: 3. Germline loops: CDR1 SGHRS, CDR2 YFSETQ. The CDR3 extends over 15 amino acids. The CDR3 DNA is TGCGCCAGCAGCTTGGTAACAGGGGGAAACTATGGCTACACCTTC. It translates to CASSLVTGGNYGYTF. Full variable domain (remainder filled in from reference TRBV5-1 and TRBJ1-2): KAGVTQTPRYLIKTRGQQVTLSCSPISGHRSVSWYQQTPGQGLQFLFEYFSETQRNKGNFPGRFSGRQFSNSRSEMNVSTLELGDSALYLCASSLVTGGNYGYTFGSGTRLTVV.

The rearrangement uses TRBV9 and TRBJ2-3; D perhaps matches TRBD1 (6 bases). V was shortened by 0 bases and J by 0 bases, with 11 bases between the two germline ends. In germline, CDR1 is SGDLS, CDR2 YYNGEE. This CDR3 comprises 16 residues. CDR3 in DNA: TGTGCCAGCAGCGTAGACCGTGGACAGAGCACAGATACGCAGTATTTT. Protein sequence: CASSVDRGQSTDTQYF. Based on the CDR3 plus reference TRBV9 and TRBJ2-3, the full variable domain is DSGVTQTPKHLITATGQRVTLRCSPRSGDLSVYWYQQSLDQGLQFLIQYYNGEERAKGNILERFSAQQFPDLHSELNLSSLELGDSALYFCASSVDRGQSTDTQYFGPGTRLTVL.

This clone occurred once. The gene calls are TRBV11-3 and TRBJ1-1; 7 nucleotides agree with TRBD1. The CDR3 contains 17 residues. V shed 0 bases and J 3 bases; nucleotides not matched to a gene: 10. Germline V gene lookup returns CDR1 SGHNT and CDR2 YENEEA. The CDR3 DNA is TGTGCCAGCAGCTTAGATATCGAGACAGGGATCTACACTGAAGCTTTCTTT. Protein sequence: CASSLDIETGIYTEAFF.

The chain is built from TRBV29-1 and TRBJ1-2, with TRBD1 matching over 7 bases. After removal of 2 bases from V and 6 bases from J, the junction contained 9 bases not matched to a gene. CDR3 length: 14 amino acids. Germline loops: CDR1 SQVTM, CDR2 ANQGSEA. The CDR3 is CSVEQGGNSDGYTF. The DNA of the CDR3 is TGCAGCGTTGAACAAGGGGGCAATTCGGATGGCTACACCTTC.

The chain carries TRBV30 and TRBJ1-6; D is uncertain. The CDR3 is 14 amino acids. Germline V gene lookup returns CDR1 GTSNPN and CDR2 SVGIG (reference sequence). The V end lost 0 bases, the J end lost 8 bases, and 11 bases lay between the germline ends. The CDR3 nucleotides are TGTGCCTGGAGTGTAGGAGGGCGCGATTCACCCCTCCACTTT. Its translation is CAWSVGGRDSPLHF. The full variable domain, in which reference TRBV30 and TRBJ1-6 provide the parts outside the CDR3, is SQTIHQWPATLVQPVGSPLSLECTVEGTSNPNLYWYRQAAGRGLQLLFYSVGIGQISSEVPQNLSASRPQDRQFILSSKKLLLSDSGFYLCAWSVGGRDSPLHFGNGTRLTVT.

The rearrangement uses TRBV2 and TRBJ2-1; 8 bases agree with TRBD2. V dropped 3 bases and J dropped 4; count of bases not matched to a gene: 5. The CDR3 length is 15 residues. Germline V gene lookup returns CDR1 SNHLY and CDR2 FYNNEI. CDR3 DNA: TGTGCCAGCAGTGAGGCTAGCGGGTTATACAATGAGCAGTTCTTC. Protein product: CASSEASGLYNEQFF.

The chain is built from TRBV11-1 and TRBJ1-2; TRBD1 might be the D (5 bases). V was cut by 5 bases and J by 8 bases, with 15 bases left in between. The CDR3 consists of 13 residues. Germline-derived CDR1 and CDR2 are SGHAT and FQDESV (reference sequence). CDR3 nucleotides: TGTGCCAGCAGCCTACATCAGGGCGGCGGCTACACCTTC. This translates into CASSLHQGGGYTF.

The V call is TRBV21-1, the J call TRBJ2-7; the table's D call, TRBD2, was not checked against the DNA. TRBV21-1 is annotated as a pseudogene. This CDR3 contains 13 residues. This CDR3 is CASSKALAQRHFV. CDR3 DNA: TGTGCCAGCAGCAAAGCTCTAGCGCAACGCCACTTTGTC.

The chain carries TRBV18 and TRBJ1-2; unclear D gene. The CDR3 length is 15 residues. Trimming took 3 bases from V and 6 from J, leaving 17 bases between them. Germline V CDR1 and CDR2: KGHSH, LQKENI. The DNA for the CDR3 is TGTGCCAGCTCACCCGCCGCGGGGTTCCCAAATGGCTACACCTTC. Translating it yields CASSPAAGFPNGYTF.

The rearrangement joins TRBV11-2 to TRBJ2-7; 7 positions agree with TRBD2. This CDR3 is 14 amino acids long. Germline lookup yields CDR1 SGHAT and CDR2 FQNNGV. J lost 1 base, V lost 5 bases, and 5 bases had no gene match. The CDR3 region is CASSPPGLSYEQYV. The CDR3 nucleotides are TGTGCCAGCAGCCCTCCGGGACTATCCTACGAGCAGTACGTC.

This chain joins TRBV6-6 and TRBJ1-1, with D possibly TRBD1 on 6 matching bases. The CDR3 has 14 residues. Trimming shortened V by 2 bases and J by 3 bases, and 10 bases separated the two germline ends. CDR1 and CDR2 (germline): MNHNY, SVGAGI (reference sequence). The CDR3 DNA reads TGTGCCAGCAGTTACGGTACAGGGTACACTGAAGCTTTCTTT. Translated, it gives CASSYGTGYTEAFF.

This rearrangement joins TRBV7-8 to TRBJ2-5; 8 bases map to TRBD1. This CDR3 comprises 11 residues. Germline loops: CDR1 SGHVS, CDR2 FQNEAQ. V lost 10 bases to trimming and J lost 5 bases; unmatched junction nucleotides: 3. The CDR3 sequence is CANRDRETQYF. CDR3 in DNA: TGTGCCAACCGGGACAGGGAGACCCAGTACTTC.

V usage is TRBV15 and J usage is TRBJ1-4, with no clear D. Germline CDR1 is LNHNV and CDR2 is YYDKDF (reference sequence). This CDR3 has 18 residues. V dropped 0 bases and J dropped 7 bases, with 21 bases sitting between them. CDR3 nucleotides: TGTGCCACCAGCAGAGAGGGTCCTTACTTGGGCGTAGGTGAAAAACTGTTTTTT. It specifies CATSREGPYLGVGEKLFF.

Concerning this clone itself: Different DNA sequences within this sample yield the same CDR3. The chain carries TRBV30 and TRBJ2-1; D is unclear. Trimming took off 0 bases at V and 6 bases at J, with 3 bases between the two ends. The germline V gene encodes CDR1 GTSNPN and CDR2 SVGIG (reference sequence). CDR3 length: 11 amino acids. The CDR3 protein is CAWSVGNEQFF. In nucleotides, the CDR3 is TGTGCCTGGAGTGTAGGCAATGAGCAGTTCTTC. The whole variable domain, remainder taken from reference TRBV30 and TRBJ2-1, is SQTIHQWPATLVQPVGSPLSLECTVEGTSNPNLYWYRQAAGRGLQLLFYSVGIGQISSEVPQNLSASRPQDRQFILSSKKLLLSDSGFYLCAWSVGNEQFFGPGTRLTVL.

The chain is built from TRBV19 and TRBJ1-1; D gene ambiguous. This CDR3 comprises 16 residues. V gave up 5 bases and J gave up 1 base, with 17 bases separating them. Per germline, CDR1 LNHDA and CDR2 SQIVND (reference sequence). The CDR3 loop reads CASSPSAGSRNTEAFF. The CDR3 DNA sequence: TGTGCCAGTAGTCCCAGCGCAGGCTCAAGGAACACTGAAGCTTTCTTT.

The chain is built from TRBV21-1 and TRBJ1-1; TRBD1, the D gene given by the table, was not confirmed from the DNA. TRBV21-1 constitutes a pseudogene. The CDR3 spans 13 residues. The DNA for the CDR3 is TGTGCCAGCAGCAAAAATACAGGCACTGAAGCTTTCTTT. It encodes CASSKNTGTEAFF.

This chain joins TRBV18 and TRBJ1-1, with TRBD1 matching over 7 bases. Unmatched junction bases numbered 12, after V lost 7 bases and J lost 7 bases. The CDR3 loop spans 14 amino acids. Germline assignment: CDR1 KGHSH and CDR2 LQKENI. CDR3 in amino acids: CASFTGQVGGEAFF. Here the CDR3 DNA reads TGTGCCAGCTTCACCGGACAGGTTGGGGGTGAAGCTTTCTTT. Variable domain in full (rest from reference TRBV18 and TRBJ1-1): NAGVMQNPRHLVRRRGQEARLRCSPMKGHSHVYWYRQLPEEGLKFMVYLQKENIIDESGMPKERFSAEFPKEGPSILRIQQVVRGDSAAYFCASFTGQVGGEAFFGQGTRLTVV.

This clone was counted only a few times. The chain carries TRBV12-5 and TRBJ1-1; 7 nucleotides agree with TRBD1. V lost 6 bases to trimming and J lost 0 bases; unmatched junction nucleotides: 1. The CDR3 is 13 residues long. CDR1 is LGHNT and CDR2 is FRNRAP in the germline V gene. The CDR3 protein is CASGGQMNTEAFF. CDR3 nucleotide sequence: TGTGCTAGTGGGGGACAGATGAACACTGAAGCTTTCTTT.